The T cell receptor (beta chain) under discussion was sequenced for a study of blood T cell repertoires in COVID-19. Across the whole study: The cDNA or gDNA used as material had been derived from T cells, B-cell-depleted T cells, or PBMCs.

This clone was seen only once. Generated by immunoSEQ multiplex PCR, the TCRdb table keeps only in-frame clones and is missing some. The sample shows approximately 210,000 clones, under 90% of them seen only once. This CDR3 spans 15 amino acids. Participants were aged about 18 to 100 years, lived in around 25 US areas, and enrolled virtually. The TCR sequence derives from a woman aged 45-65 years with acute COVID-19. Sequencing used PBMCs or T cells enriched from blood (not recorded which). The chain links TRBV21-1 to TRBJ2-7; the table names TRBD2, a call not compared with the DNA. TRBV21-1 is reported as a pseudogene. The CDR3 region is CASSKGEGSRYEQYF. In nucleotides, the CDR3 is TGTGCCAGCAGCAAAGGCGAGGGTTCCCGCTACGAGCAGTACTTC.